These 15 T cell receptor beta chains were all obtained from the same sample, sequenced in a study of blood T cell repertoires in COVID-19. TCRdb's copy holds only in-frame clones and misses some; the assay was immunoSEQ multiplex PCR. The sample holds hundreds of thousands of clones, roughly 80% seen once. The sequencing input was peripheral blood. Receptor source: a woman aged 80 or older with active or convalescent COVID-19.

V usage is TRBV10-3 and J usage is TRBJ2-2; 11 nucleotides agree with TRBD1. CDR3 length equals 14 residues. CDR1 and CDR2 (germline): ENHRY, SYGVKD. J gave up 4 bases and V 6 bases, and 1 base lay outside the gene matches. In nucleotides, the CDR3 is TGTGCCATCAGGGGGACAGGGGGCACCGGGGAGCTGTTTTTT. It codes for CAIRGTGGTGELFF.

This sequence joins TRBV5-1 and TRBJ2-2; tentatively, D is TRBD1 (5 bases). CDR3 length: 15 amino acids. CDR1 and CDR2 (germline): SGHRS, YFSETQ. V lost 4 bases, J lost 4 bases, and 14 bases lay in between. The CDR3 is CASSRPNRSTGELFF. DNA of the CDR3: TGCGCCAGCAGCCGCCCAAACAGGTCCACCGGGGAGCTGTTTTTT.

J is TRBJ2-1 and V is TRBV12-5; 14 bases are shared with TRBD2. This CDR3 region has 18 residues. The germline V gene encodes CDR1 LGHNT and CDR2 FRNRAP. The junction had 9 bases not matched to a gene; V was cut back by 6 bases and J by 2 bases. CDR3 protein: CASGQGLAGVGTYNEQFF. The CDR3 DNA reads as TGTGCTAGTGGCCAGGGACTAGCGGGAGTCGGGACCTACAATGAGCAGTTCTTC. Using reference TRBV12-5 and TRBJ2-1 for the parts outside the CDR3, the full variable domain is DARVTQTPRHKVTEMGQEVTMRCQPILGHNTVFWYRQTMMQGLELLAYFRNRAPLDDSGMPKDRFSAEMPDATLATLKIQPSEPRDSAVYFCASGQGLAGVGTYNEQFFGPGTRLTVL.

This chain links TRBV5-6 with TRBJ2-5; 9 bases align to TRBD2. Losses at the gene ends were 5 bases for V and 7 bases for J; bases not matched to a gene: 15. The germline V gene has CDR1 SGHDT and CDR2 YYEEEE. CDR3 length: 16 amino acids. The CDR3 DNA is TGTGCCAGCAGGTCCGCCGGCGGGGGGGACTTCTGGACCCAGTACTTC. Its translation: CASRSAGGGDFWTQYF.

The chain couples TRBV7-2 to TRBJ1-2; the D gene is possibly TRBD1 (5 bases). The CDR3 length is 14 residues. Trimming cost V 1 base and J 1 base, with 7 bases left between them. Germline lookup yields CDR1 SGHTA and CDR2 FQGNSA. The CDR3 DNA follows: TGTGCCAGCAGCTTAGGACAGATTAACTATGGCTACACCTTC. Translation gives CASSLGQINYGYTF.

The rearrangement joins TRBV9 to TRBJ2-1, with D unclear. The V end was cut by 4 bases, the J end by 7 bases, with 3 bases between. The CDR3 has 10 residues. Germline CDR1 is SGDLS and CDR2 is YYNGEE. The CDR3 DNA sequence: TGTGCCAGCAGCCCTAATGAGCAGTTCTTC. Its protein is CASSPNEQFF. Variable domain in full (rest from reference TRBV9 and TRBJ2-1): DSGVTQTPKHLITATGQRVTLRCSPRSGDLSVYWYQQSLDQGLQFLIQYYNGEERAKGNILERFSAQQFPDLHSELNLSSLELGDSALYFCASSPNEQFFGPGTRLTVL.

The V and J genes are TRBV7-9 and TRBJ2-1; 8 bases match TRBD1. Germline values: CDR1 SEHNR, CDR2 FQNEAQ (reference sequence). After removal of 5 bases from V and 3 bases from J, the junction contained 6 bases not matched to a gene. CDR3 size: 15 residues. CDR3 nucleotides: TGTGCCAGCAGCCCACCGGGACAGGTCTACAATGAGCAGTTCTTC. Amino acid sequence: CASSPPGQVYNEQFF.

The chain joins TRBV19 to TRBJ2-1; 11 bases match TRBD1. Germline V CDR1 and CDR2: LNHDA, SQIVND (reference sequence). The junction had 9 bases not matched to a gene; V was cut back by 4 bases and J by 7 bases. There are 16 residues in the CDR3. The CDR3 nucleotides read TGTGCCAGTAGTACTCTCCGGACAGGGGGCTCGAATGAGCAGTTCTTC. Translating it yields CASSTLRTGGSNEQFF.

This clone was counted ten times or more. The chain links TRBV11-3 to TRBJ2-7; maybe TRBD1 (6 bases). Germline loops: CDR1 SGHNT, CDR2 YENEEA. This CDR3 contains 12 residues. V was trimmed by 6 bases and J by 6 bases, leaving 12 bases between them. The CDR3, as DNA: TGTGCCAGCAGTCTACAGGGATCCGAGCAGTACTTC. Residues: CASSLQGSEQYF.

The rearrangement joins TRBV27 to TRBJ2-4; D is undetermined. CDR3 length: 16 amino acids. Germline CDR1 MNHEY, CDR2 SMNVEV (reference sequence). The V end lost 5 bases, the J end lost 1 base, and 15 bases lay between the germline ends. In DNA form, the CDR3 reads TGTGCCAGCAGTCCCCTTAGAGAGGAGGCCAAAAACATTCAGTACTTC. Protein product: CASSPLREEAKNIQYF.

V gene TRBV7-2 combines with J gene TRBJ1-6; D is undetermined. From germline, CDR1 is SGHTA and CDR2 FQGNSA. This CDR3 contains 16 residues. Trimming left V 5 bases short and J 1 base short, with 12 bases between. Written as DNA, the CDR3 is TGTGCCAGCAGCCCGCCGCGGAATTCCTATAATTCACCCCTCCACTTT. It encodes CASSPPRNSYNSPLHF.

This chain links TRBV6-2 or TRBV6-3 with TRBJ2-5, with TRBD2 matching 8 bases. This CDR3 has 17 residues. CDR1 is MNHEY, CDR2 SVGEGT, per germline. J lost 1 base, V lost 5 bases, and 12 bases had no gene match. For the CDR3, the DNA is TGTGCCAGCAGTAGGAGGGGAGGGCTAGCGGGCCAAGAGACCCAGTACTTC. Amino acid sequence: CASSRRGGLAGQETQYF.

The V gene is TRBV6-4, the J gene TRBJ1-2; D might be TRBD1 (6 bases). Germline loops: CDR1 MRHNA, CDR2 SNTAGT. CDR3 size: 13 residues. Trimming removed 4 bases at V and 4 bases at J, with 10 bases between. Here the CDR3 DNA reads TGTGCCAGCAGTGTTGAAGGGGGCTATGGCTACACCTTC. Its protein is CASSVEGGYGYTF.

This clone was picked up one time. This chain joins TRBV28 and TRBJ2-3, with 7 bases aligning to TRBD2. CDR1 is MDHEN and CDR2 is SYDVKM in the germline V gene. The V and J ends lost 8 bases and 4 bases, in that order; junction bases with no gene match: 12. The CDR3 length is 15 residues. The CDR3 loop is CASGRGLGSPDTQYF. Here the CDR3 DNA reads TGTGCCAGCGGAAGAGGACTAGGTTCCCCAGATACGCAGTATTTT.

This chain links TRBV7-6 with TRBJ2-7; 15 nucleotides align to TRBD2. This CDR3 is built from 19 residues. The germline V gene has CDR1 SGHVS and CDR2 FNYEAQ. J lost 0 bases, V lost 1 base, and 7 bases had no gene match. CDR3 sequence reads: CASSLGTGLAGGPSYEQYF. The CDR3 DNA follows: TGTGCCAGCAGCTTAGGTACCGGACTAGCGGGGGGGCCCTCCTACGAGCAGTACTTC. The full variable domain, completed using reference TRBV7-6 and TRBJ2-7, is GAGVSQSPRYKVTKRGQDVALRCDPISGHVSLYWYRQALGQGPEFLTYFNYEAQQDKSGLPNDRFSAERPEGSISTLTIQRTEQRDSAMYRCASSLGTGLAGGPSYEQYFGPGTRLTVT.